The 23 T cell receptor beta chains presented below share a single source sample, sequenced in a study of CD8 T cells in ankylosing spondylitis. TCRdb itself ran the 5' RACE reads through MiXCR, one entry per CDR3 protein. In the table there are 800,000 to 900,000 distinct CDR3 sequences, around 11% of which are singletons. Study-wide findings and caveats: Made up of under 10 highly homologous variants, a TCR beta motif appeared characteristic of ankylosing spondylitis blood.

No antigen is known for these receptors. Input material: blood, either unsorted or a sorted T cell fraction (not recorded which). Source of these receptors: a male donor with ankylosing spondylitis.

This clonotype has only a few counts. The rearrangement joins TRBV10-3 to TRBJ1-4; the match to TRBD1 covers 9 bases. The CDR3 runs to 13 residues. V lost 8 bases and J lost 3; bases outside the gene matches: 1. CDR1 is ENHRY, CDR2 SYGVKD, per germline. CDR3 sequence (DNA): TGTGCCATCCGACAGGGGGCTAATGAAAAACTGTTTTTT. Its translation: CAIRQGANEKLFF.

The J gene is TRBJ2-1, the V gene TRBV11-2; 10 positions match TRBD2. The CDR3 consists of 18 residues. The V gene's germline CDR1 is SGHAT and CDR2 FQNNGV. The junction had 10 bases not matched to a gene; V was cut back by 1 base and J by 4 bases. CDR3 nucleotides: TGTGCCAGCAGCTTAGGGGGTTTGTGGACTAGCGGATACAATGAGCAGTTCTTC. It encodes CASSLGGLWTSGYNEQFF. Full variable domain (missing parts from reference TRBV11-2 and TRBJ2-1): EAGVAQSPRYKIIEKRQSVAFWCNPISGHATLYWYQQILGQGPKLLIQFQNNGVVDDSQLPKDRFSAERLKGVDSTLKIQPAKLEDSAVYLCASSLGGLWTSGYNEQFFGPGTRLTVL.

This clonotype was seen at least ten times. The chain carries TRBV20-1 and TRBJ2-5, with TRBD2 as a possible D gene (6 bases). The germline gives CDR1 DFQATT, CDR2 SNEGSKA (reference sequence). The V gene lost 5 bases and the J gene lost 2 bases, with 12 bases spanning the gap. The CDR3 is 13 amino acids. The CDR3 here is CSAVDRGQETQYF. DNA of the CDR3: TGCAGTGCTGTAGATCGGGGGCAAGAGACCCAGTACTTC.

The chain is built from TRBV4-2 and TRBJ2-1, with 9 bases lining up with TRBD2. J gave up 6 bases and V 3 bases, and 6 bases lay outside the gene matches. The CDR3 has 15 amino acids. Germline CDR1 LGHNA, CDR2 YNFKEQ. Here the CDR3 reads CASSQFMTSGNEQFF. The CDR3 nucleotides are TGTGCCAGCAGCCAGTTTATGACTAGCGGCAATGAGCAGTTCTTC.

The CDR3 coding sequence is TGTGCCAGCTCACCAGAGACAGGGGGCTGGGAGACCCAGTACTTC. Its translation is CASSPETGGWETQYF. The chain couples TRBV18 to TRBJ2-5; 10 bases are shared with TRBD1. Germline trimming cut 2 bases from V and 5 bases from J; bases unmatched to any gene: 5. CDR3 size: 15 residues. Germline V gene sequence: CDR1 KGHSH, CDR2 LQKENI. Full variable domain (remainder filled in from reference TRBV18 and TRBJ2-5): NAGVMQNPRHLVRRRGQEARLRCSPMKGHSHVYWYRQLPEEGLKFMVYLQKENIIDESGMPKERFSAEFPKEGPSILRIQQVVRGDSAAYFCASSPETGGWETQYFGPGTRLLVL.

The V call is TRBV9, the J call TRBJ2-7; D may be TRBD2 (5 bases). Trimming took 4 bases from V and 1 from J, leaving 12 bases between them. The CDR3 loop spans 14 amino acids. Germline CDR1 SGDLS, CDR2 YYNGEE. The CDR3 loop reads CASSPWERSYEQYF. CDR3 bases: TGTGCCAGCAGCCCCTGGGAGCGATCCTACGAGCAGTACTTC.

CDR3 in DNA: TGCAGTGCTCCCGACAGGGTGGAAGATACGCAGTATTTT. It specifies CSAPDRVEDTQYF. The chain uses TRBV20-1 and TRBJ2-3, with 7 bases matching TRBD1. CDR1 is DFQATT and CDR2 is SNEGSKA in the germline V gene (reference sequence). The CDR3 runs to 13 residues. V gave up 5 bases and J gave up 5 bases; unmatched junction bases: 7.

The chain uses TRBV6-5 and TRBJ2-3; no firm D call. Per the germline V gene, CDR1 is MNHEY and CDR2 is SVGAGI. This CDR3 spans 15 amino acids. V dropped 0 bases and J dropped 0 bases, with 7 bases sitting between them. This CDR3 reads CASSYSRTSTDTQYF. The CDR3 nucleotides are TGTGCCAGCAGTTACTCGAGAACTAGCACAGATACGCAGTATTTT.

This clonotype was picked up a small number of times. CDR3 coding DNA: TGCAGCGTTGAAATCGGGGTTCGCCGCAATGAGCAGTTCTTC. Protein product: CSVEIGVRRNEQFF. This chain links TRBV29-1 with TRBJ2-1; tentatively, D is TRBD2 (5 bases). The CDR3 extends over 14 amino acids. Between the trimmed V and J ends, which lost 2 bases and 6 bases, there was a span of 14 bases. The germline gives CDR1 SQVTM, CDR2 ANQGSEA.

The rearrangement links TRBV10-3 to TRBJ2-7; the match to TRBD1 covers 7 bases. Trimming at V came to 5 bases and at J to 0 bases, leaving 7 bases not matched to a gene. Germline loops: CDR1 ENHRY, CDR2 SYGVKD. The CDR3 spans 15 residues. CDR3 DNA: TGTGCCATCAGTACCCGGGACAGTGACTCCTACGAGCAGTACTTC. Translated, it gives CAISTRDSDSYEQYF.

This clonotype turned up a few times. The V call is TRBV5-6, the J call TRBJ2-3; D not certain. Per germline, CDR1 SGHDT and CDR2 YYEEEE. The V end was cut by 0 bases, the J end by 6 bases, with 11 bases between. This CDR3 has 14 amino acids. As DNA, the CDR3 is TGTGCCAGCAGCTTGGACCTCTTCGGGGATACGCAGTATTTT. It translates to CASSLDLFGDTQYF.

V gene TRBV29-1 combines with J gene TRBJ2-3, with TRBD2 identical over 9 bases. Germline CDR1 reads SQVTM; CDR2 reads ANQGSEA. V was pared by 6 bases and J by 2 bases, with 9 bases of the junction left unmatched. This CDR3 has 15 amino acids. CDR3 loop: CSVGGTSSITDTQYF. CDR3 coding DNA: TGCAGCGTGGGGGGGACTAGCTCGATCACAGATACGCAGTATTTT.

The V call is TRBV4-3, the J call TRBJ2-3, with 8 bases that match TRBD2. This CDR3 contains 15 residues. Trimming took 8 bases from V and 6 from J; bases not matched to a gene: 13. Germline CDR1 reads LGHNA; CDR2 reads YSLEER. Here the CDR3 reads CASQRAGSGGDTQYF. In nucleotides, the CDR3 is TGCGCCAGCCAACGAGCGGGATCGGGGGGGGATACGCAGTATTTT.

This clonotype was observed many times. Written as DNA, the CDR3 is TGCAGTGCTAGAAGACTATACGAGCAGTACTTC. This gives the protein CSARRLYEQYF. The V and J genes are TRBV20-1 and TRBJ2-7, with a possible D match to TRBD2 (5 bases). V lost 2 bases to trimming and J lost 4 bases, with 6 bases between them. The length of the CDR3 is 11 residues. Per the germline V gene, CDR1 is DFQATT and CDR2 is SNEGSKA (reference sequence).

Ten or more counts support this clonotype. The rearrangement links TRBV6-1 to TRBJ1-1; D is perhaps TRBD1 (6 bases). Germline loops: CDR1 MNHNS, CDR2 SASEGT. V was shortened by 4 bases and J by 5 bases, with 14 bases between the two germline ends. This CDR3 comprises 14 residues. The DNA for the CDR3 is TGTGCCAGCAGTGTATACAGGGCGGGGACTGAAGCTTTCTTT. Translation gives CASSVYRAGTEAFF.

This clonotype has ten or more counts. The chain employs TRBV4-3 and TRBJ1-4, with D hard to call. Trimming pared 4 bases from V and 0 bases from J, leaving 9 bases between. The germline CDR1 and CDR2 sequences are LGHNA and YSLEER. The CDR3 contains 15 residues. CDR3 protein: CASSRSPATNEKLFF. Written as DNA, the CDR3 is TGCGCCAGCAGCCGGTCCCCTGCAACTAATGAAAAACTGTTTTTT.

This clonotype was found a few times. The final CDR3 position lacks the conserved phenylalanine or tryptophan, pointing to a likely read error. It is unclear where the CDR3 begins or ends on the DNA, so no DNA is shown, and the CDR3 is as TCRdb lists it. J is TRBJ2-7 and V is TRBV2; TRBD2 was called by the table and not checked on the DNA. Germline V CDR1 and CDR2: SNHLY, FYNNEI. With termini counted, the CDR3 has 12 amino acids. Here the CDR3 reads CASSEGEGLPEQ.

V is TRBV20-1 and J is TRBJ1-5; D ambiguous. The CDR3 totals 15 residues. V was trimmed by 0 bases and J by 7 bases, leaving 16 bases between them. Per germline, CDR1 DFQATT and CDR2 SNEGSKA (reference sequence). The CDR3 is CSARDDSLAGQPQHF. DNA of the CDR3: TGCAGTGCTAGAGATGATTCCCTTGCCGGACAGCCCCAGCATTTT.

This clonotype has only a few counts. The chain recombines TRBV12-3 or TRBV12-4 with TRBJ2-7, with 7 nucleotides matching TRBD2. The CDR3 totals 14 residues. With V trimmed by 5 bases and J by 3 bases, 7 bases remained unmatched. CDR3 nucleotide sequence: TGTGCCAGCAGTATGAGGGAGGGCCTCTACGAGCAGTACTTC. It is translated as CASSMREGLYEQYF.

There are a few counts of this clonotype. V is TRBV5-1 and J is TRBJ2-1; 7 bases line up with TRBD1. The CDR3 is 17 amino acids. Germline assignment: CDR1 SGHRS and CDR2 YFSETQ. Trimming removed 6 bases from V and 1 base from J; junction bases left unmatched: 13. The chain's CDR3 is CASTGDRGLVSYNEQFF. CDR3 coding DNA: TGCGCCAGCACCGGGGACAGAGGGTTAGTGTCCTACAATGAGCAGTTCTTC.

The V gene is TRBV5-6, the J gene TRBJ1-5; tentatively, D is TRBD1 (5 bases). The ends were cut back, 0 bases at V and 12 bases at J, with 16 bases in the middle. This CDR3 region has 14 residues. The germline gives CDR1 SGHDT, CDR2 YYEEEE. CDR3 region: CASSLAGDRGHQHF. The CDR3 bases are TGTGCCAGCAGCTTGGCCGGGGACCGAGGGCACCAGCATTTT.

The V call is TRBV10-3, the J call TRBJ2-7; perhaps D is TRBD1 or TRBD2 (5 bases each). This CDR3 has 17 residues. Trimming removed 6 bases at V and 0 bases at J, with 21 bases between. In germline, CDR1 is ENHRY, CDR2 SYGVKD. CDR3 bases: TGTGCCATCAGGGATCCTCCCGGGACGAGGAGCTCCTACGAGCAGTACTTC. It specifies CAIRDPPGTRSSYEQYF.

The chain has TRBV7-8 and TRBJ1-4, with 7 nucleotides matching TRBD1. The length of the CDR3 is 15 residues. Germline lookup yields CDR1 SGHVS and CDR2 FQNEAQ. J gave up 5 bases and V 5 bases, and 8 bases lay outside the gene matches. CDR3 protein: CASSRGTALNEKLFF. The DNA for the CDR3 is TGTGCCAGCAGCCGAGGGACAGCGCTGAATGAAAAACTGTTTTTT.